This T cell receptor beta chain stems from a study of CD8+CD57+ T cells in acquired aplastic anemia. Comments on this clonotype: Its target is not known.

The length of the CDR3 is 14 residues. Trimming pared 6 bases from V and 11 bases from J, leaving 21 bases between. CDR1 MGHDK and CDR2 SYGVNS come from the germline V gene. Researchers used genomic DNA as the template to profile TCR beta VDJ and CDR3. TCRdb reanalysed the reads using MiXCR and keeps one entry per CDR3 protein. The table records 75,000 to 90,000 distinct CDR3 sequences, 40% to 55% of them present only once. Study results and limitations: The study found no significant CD8+ Simpson's diversity difference between patients and controls.

The rearrangement links TRBV25-1 to TRBJ2-3, with D hard to call. The sequence came from a human donor in good health, serving as a control. Sequencing was carried out using sorted CD4+, CD8+, or CD8+CD57+ T cells (not recorded which) from PBMCs. CDR3 protein: CASSKRKTTNEQYF. CDR3 nucleotides: TGTGCCAGCAGCAAACGGAAGACGACCAATGAGCAGTATTTT.